Given below is one T cell receptor beta chain in context. This sample was taken from a study of T cell changes during pregnancy in multiple sclerosis. The germline V gene encodes CDR1 MGHRA and CDR2 YSYEKL. After removal of 3 bases from V and 4 bases from J, the junction contained 11 bases not matched to a gene. The CDR3 runs to 18 residues. Only in-frame clones appear in the TCRdb table, and some are missing; sequencing was by immunoSEQ multiplex PCR. This table holds tens of thousands of clones, 85% to 95% found once. The sequence came from a female donor in good health, enrolled as a control in a pregnancy study. The chain employs TRBV4-1 and TRBJ2-6, with TRBD2 matching over 8 bases. The sequencing here drew on peripheral blood, taken in the first trimester of pregnancy. CDR3 sequence: CASSHPSGWGGGANVLTF. The CDR3 region has the DNA TGCGCCAGCAGCCACCCTAGCGGGTGGGGGGGCGGGGCCAACGTCCTGACTTTC.